The 24 T cell receptor beta chains below were found in one sample sequenced in a study of T cell responses to AZD1222 COVID-19 vaccine. Method: immunoSEQ multiplex PCR; TCRdb's copy keeps in-frame clones and lacks some. This sample has roughly 100,000 clones, with around 89% found just once. The material sequenced was peripheral blood, taken on day 0 of AZD1222 vaccination. These receptors came from an adult in good health.

The chain is built from TRBV27 and TRBJ2-2, with D maybe TRBD2 (5 bases). Trimming took off 6 bases at V and 1 base at J, with 12 bases between the two ends. This CDR3 comprises 15 residues. The germline V gene has CDR1 MNHEY and CDR2 SMNVEV (reference sequence). In nucleotides, the CDR3 is TGTGCCAGCAGCCGCAGCGGAAGGAACACCGGGGAGCTGTTTTTT. Encoded protein: CASSRSGRNTGELFF.

This clone showed up just once. CDR3 DNA sequence: TGTGCCACCAGTGACCCCGGGGGGGCGGAGGGGGCCAACGTCCTGACTTTC. Amino acids: CATSDPGGAEGANVLTF. The chain couples TRBV24-1 to TRBJ2-6; 8 bases are shared with TRBD2. The CDR3 contains 17 residues. The germline V gene encodes CDR1 KGHDR and CDR2 SFDVKD. After removal of 4 bases from V and 4 bases from J, the junction contained 8 bases not matched to a gene.

The genes are TRBV6-5 and TRBJ2-3; D might be TRBD2 (6 bases). Germline V CDR1 and CDR2: MNHEY, SVGAGI. V was pared by 0 bases and J by 9 bases, with 10 bases between. This CDR3 region has 13 residues. CDR3: CASSYSGLQTQYF. The CDR3 DNA reads TGTGCCAGCAGTTACTCTGGACTACAAACGCAGTATTTT.

This clone was detected once. The chain uses TRBV3-1 (or the pseudogene TRBV3-2) and TRBJ2-7; 9 bases map to TRBD2. J gave up 3 bases and V 1 base, and 7 bases lay outside the gene matches. The CDR3 consists of 16 residues. Germline assignment: CDR1 LGHDT and CDR2 YNNKEL (reference sequence). DNA of the CDR3: TGTGCCAGCAGCCAAGGGGTGGCTAGCGGGATCTACGAGCAGTACTTC. Protein: CASSQGVASGIYEQYF.

In nucleotides, the CDR3 is TGCGCCAGCAGCGTAGGGGTTTCGAACTATGGCTACACCTTC. It encodes CASSVGVSNYGYTF. V usage is TRBV5-1 and J usage is TRBJ1-2; tentatively, D is TRBD1 (5 bases). V gave up 4 bases and J gave up 2 bases, with 12 bases separating them. The length of the CDR3 is 14 residues. CDR1 is SGHRS, CDR2 YFSETQ, per germline.

The rearrangement links TRBV5-4 to TRBJ1-4; 11 bases line up with TRBD1. The V gene end was trimmed by 4 bases and the J gene end by 4 bases; junction bases not matched to a gene: 6. Germline lookup yields CDR1 SGHNT and CDR2 YYREEE (reference sequence). The CDR3 spans 16 residues. The CDR3: CASSRGQGGLNEKLFF. For the CDR3, the DNA is TGTGCCAGCAGCCGGGGACAGGGGGGTCTTAATGAAAAACTGTTTTTT.

V gene TRBV7-3 combines with J gene TRBJ2-1; TRBD2 aligns across 15 bases. Germline lookup yields CDR1 SGHTA and CDR2 FQGTGA. The V and J ends lost 5 bases and 4 bases, in that order; junction bases with no gene match: 3. This CDR3 spans 16 amino acids. As DNA, the CDR3 is TGTGCCAGCAGCCGAGGACTAGCGGGAGGGTACAATGAGCAGTTCTTC. Amino acids: CASSRGLAGGYNEQFF.

The chain combines TRBV5-1 with TRBJ1-1; D may be TRBD1 (6 bases). This CDR3 comprises 17 residues. The V and J ends lost 0 bases and 1 base respectively, with 16 bases between them. The germline V gene encodes CDR1 SGHRS and CDR2 YFSETQ. CDR3 sequence reads: CASSLAGGPPTNTEAFF. In DNA form, the CDR3 reads TGCGCCAGCAGCTTGGCGGGGGGCCCCCCTACGAACACTGAAGCTTTCTTT.

The V gene is TRBV5-4, the J gene TRBJ1-1; tentatively, D is TRBD1 (6 bases). Trimming took off 5 bases at V and 1 base at J, with 15 bases between the two ends. The CDR3 loop spans 15 amino acids. The germline gives CDR1 SGHNT, CDR2 YYREEE (reference sequence). The CDR3 DNA reads TGTGCCAGCAGGAGTGAAAACAGGGCGAACACTGAAGCTTTCTTT. Translated: CASRSENRANTEAFF.

This chain connects TRBV28 to TRBJ2-1; a weak D match, TRBD2 (6 bases). V dropped 4 bases and J dropped 7 bases, with 8 bases sitting between them. Germline loops: CDR1 MDHEN, CDR2 SYDVKM. This CDR3 comprises 12 residues. The CDR3 spells CASSWGRNEQFF. CDR3 DNA sequence: TGTGCCAGCAGTTGGGGGAGGAATGAGCAGTTCTTC.

The rearrangement joins TRBV6-2 or TRBV6-3 to TRBJ1-1; D gene unclear. Germline CDR1 MNHEY, CDR2 SVGEGT. V gave up 1 base and J gave up 6 bases, with 3 bases separating them. CDR3 length equals 11 residues. The CDR3 sequence is CASSYLSEAFF. In DNA form, the CDR3 reads TGTGCCAGCAGTTACTTGTCTGAAGCTTTCTTT.

This sequence joins TRBV2 and TRBJ2-2; TRBD1 is a possible D gene (6 bases). The germline CDR1 and CDR2 sequences are SNHLY and FYNNEI. V dropped 6 bases and J dropped 3 bases, with 8 bases sitting between them. This CDR3 is built from 13 residues. The CDR3 loop reads CASRGAYTGELFF. CDR3 sequence (DNA): TGTGCCAGCAGGGGGGCCTACACCGGGGAGCTGTTTTTT.

This CDR3 is CASSPGTSGYEQYF. As DNA, the CDR3 is TGTGCCAGCTCACCGGGTACTAGCGGCTACGAGCAGTACTTC. The rearrangement links TRBV18 to TRBJ2-7; TRBD2 aligns across 8 bases. Germline CDR1 and CDR2: KGHSH and LQKENI. The V gene end was trimmed by 3 bases and the J gene end by 3 bases; junction bases not matched to a gene: 4. This CDR3 comprises 14 residues.

The genes are TRBV19 and TRBJ1-1; possible D gene TRBD1, 6 bases. The CDR3 loop spans 16 amino acids. Germline CDR1 reads LNHDA; CDR2 reads SQIVND (reference sequence). V was cut by 6 bases and J by 0 bases, with 17 bases left in between. For the CDR3, the DNA is TGTGCCAGTAGCCCCGGTAGGGGGATAATGAACACTGAAGCTTTCTTT. Translating it yields CASSPGRGIMNTEAFF.

The chain has TRBV28 and TRBJ1-1; 7 nucleotides align to TRBD1. The CDR3 length is 12 residues. The V gene's germline CDR1 is MDHEN and CDR2 SYDVKM. V dropped 2 bases and J dropped 8; count of bases not matched to a gene: 2. The CDR3 sequence: CASSLRGPEAFF. CDR3 bases: TGTGCCAGCAGTTTAAGGGGGCCCGAAGCTTTCTTT.

CDR3 region: CASSVEPGLAGGGEQFF. In nucleotides, the CDR3 is TGTGCCAGCAGCGTCGAACCGGGACTAGCGGGAGGAGGTGAGCAGTTCTTC. The chain joins TRBV7-3 to TRBJ2-1; TRBD2 agrees at 15 bases. The ends lost 5 bases at V and 9 bases at J; junction bases unmatched: 11. In germline, CDR1 is SGHTA, CDR2 FQGTGA. The CDR3 length is 17 residues.

The chain carries TRBV6-2 or TRBV6-3 and TRBJ1-3, with a weak D call TRBD1 (5 bases). The CDR3 loop spans 14 amino acids. V shed 6 bases and J shed 0 bases, with 9 bases lying between them. CDR1 is MNHEY and CDR2 is SVGEGT in the germline V gene. CDR3 sequence (DNA): TGTGCCAGCAGCCCGACAGACTCTGGAAACACCATATATTTT. It codes for CASSPTDSGNTIYF.

This rearrangement joins TRBV5-4 to TRBJ2-5, with a weak D call TRBD2 (5 bases). The V end lost 2 bases, the J end lost 5 bases, and 7 bases lay between the germline ends. This CDR3 is built from 12 residues. Germline values: CDR1 SGHNT, CDR2 YYREEE (reference sequence). The DNA for the CDR3 is TGTGCCAGCAGCTTCGGGGTCGAGACCCAGTACTTC. Its translation: CASSFGVETQYF.

The gene calls are TRBV10-1 and TRBJ2-3; TRBD2 aligns across 7 bases. The CDR3 contains 13 residues. V trimming: 7 bases; J trimming: 3 bases; junction bases outside the gene matches: 4. Germline V gives CDR1 WNHNN, CDR2 SYGVQD (reference sequence). CDR3 in DNA: TGCGCCAGCACATCAGCGGGAACAGATACGCAGTATTTT. It encodes CASTSAGTDTQYF.

This clone was observed a handful of times. This chain joins TRBV4-2 and TRBJ2-5, with 10 bases aligning to TRBD2. Germline V gene lookup returns CDR1 LGHNA and CDR2 YNFKEQ. V shed 3 bases and J 3 bases; nucleotides not matched to a gene: 4. The CDR3 sequence is 15 residues long. CDR3 sequence reads: CASSHLAGEEETQYF. The CDR3 nucleotides read TGTGCCAGCAGCCACCTAGCGGGAGAGGAAGAGACCCAGTACTTC.

The chain has TRBV12-3 or TRBV12-4 and TRBJ2-5; a weak D match, TRBD1 (6 bases). The length of the CDR3 is 13 residues. Trimming took 5 bases from V and 2 from J, leaving 9 bases between them. CDR3 coding DNA: TGTGCCAGCAGTAGACAGGTACAAGAGACCCAGTACTTC. Translated: CASSRQVQETQYF.

CDR3 in DNA: TGTGCCACCAGCAGAGATTCTGGGGTCGGGTACGAGCAGTACTTC. This encodes CATSRDSGVGYEQYF. The V call is TRBV15, the J call TRBJ2-7, with unresolved D. CDR1 LNHNV and CDR2 YYDKDF come from the germline V gene (reference sequence). V was clipped by 0 bases and J by 4 bases, with 13 bases between them. The CDR3 extends over 15 amino acids.

This clone was counted between two and nine times. The V call is TRBV7-9, the J call TRBJ2-5; no clear D. Trimming took off 1 base at V and 5 bases at J, with 14 bases between the two ends. Germline assignment: CDR1 SEHNR and CDR2 FQNEAQ (reference sequence). The CDR3 is 15 amino acids. In nucleotides, the CDR3 is TGTGCCAGCAGCTTAGGCGAGGCTAGTCCGGAGACCCAGTACTTC. It encodes CASSLGEASPETQYF.

In this sample, this clone turned up once. The rearrangement links TRBV10-1 to TRBJ1-1; D possibly corresponds to TRBD1 (5 bases). V dropped 3 bases and J dropped 7 bases, with 12 bases sitting between them. Germline V lookup: CDR1 WNHNN, CDR2 SYGVQD (reference sequence). The CDR3 loop spans 13 amino acids. The CDR3, as DNA: TGCGCCAGCAGTGATCGGATAGGGGATGAAGCTTTCTTT. It codes for CASSDRIGDEAFF.